Below, 25 T cell receptor beta chains from the same sample are listed, as sequenced in a study of shared T cell receptors in the human thymus. Profiled with immunoSEQ multiplex PCR; TCRdb holds only in-frame clones, not every one. This table holds some 760,000 clones, over 75% found once. These records were also assigned to another study, of human thymus T cells.

Sequencing used thymocytes. These receptors all come from a girl under two years old with a congenital heart defect.

The sample holds one count of this clone. This chain uses TRBV9 with TRBJ2-5; tentative D call: TRBD1 (5 bases). TRBJ2-7 explains the end of the DNA better; the J call may be wrong. In germline, CDR1 is SGDLS, CDR2 YYNGEE. The CDR3 extends over 15 amino acids. CDR3 in DNA: TGTGCCAGCAGCGGGACGGACAATCATCCCAACGAGCAGTACTTC. Amino acid sequence: CASSGTDNHPNEQYF.

J is TRBJ1-5 and V is TRBV9, with unresolved D. The CDR3 is 19 amino acids. CDR1 is SGDLS, CDR2 YYNGEE, per germline. The V end was cut by 2 bases, the J end by 5 bases, with 26 bases between. The DNA of the CDR3 is TGTGCCAGCAGCGTGGGCGCGGTTCCGCCGAGCGGGCGGTATCAGCCCCAGCATTTT. Its translation is CASSVGAVPPSGRYQPQHF. The full variable domain, with the rest looked up from reference TRBV9 and TRBJ1-5, is DSGVTQTPKHLITATGQRVTLRCSPRSGDLSVYWYQQSLDQGLQFLIQYYNGEERAKGNILERFSAQQFPDLHSELNLSSLELGDSALYFCASSVGAVPPSGRYQPQHFGDGTRLSIL.

The chain has TRBV28 and TRBJ2-7; D remains unclear. Trimming took 2 bases from V and 3 from J, leaving 14 bases between them. The CDR3 is made up of 15 amino acids. Germline V gene sequence: CDR1 MDHEN, CDR2 SYDVKM. Here the CDR3 DNA reads TGTGCCAGCAGTTTAGAGGTGGTCCTGAACTACGAGCAGTACTTC. It codes for CASSLEVVLNYEQYF.

The chain links TRBV28 to TRBJ2-3; TRBD2 matches 9 bases. Germline V gives CDR1 MDHEN, CDR2 SYDVKM. This CDR3 comprises 15 residues. V gave up 5 bases and J gave up 9 bases; unmatched junction bases: 12. The CDR3 here is CASSTPPGGGATQYF. The CDR3 coding sequence is TGTGCCAGCAGTACCCCCCCTGGCGGGGGGGCCACGCAGTATTTT.

This clone was picked up a small number of times. The chain couples TRBV5-4 to TRBJ1-6, with 9 bases aligning to TRBD1. The CDR3 totals 14 residues. Germline V CDR1 and CDR2: SGHNT, YYREEE (reference sequence). Trimming removed 3 bases from V and 7 bases from J; junction bases left unmatched: 2. The CDR3 sequence is CASSSTGGNSPLHF. The CDR3 DNA follows: TGTGCCAGCAGCTCGACAGGGGGAAATTCACCCCTCCACTTT.

This clone turned up a few times. This chain joins TRBV7-2 and TRBJ1-4, with 7 bases fitting TRBD1. In germline, CDR1 is SGHTA, CDR2 FQGNSA. The J segment lost 0 bases and the V segment lost 4 bases, leaving 2 bases of the junction unmatched. This CDR3 has 15 residues. In nucleotides, the CDR3 is TGTGCCAGCAGCTGGGACAGTGCAACTAATGAAAAACTGTTTTTT. Protein product: CASSWDSATNEKLFF. The full variable domain, completed using reference TRBV7-2 and TRBJ1-4, is GAGVSQSPSNKVTEKGKDVELRCDPISGHTALYWYRQSLGQGLEFLIYFQGNSAPDKSGLPSDRFSAERTGGSVSTLTIQRTQQEDSAVYLCASSWDSATNEKLFFGSGTQLSVL.

This clone was seen more than once but under ten times. This chain joins TRBV9 and TRBJ1-4, with D uncertain. Germline V CDR1 and CDR2: SGDLS, YYNGEE. The CDR3 sequence is 11 residues long. CDR3 protein: CASSRGEKLFF. The CDR3 region has the DNA TGTGCAAGTAGTCGGGGTGAAAAACTGTTTTTT. The full variable domain, rest sourced from reference TRBV9 and TRBJ1-4, is DSGVTQTPKHLITATGQRVTLRCSPRSGDLSVYWYQQSLDQGLQFLIQYYNGEERAKGNILERFSAQQFPDLHSELNLSSLELGDSALYFCASSRGEKLFFGSGTQLSVL.

The rearrangement uses TRBV6-6 and TRBJ2-7, with 8 nucleotides matching TRBD1. In germline, CDR1 is MNHNY, CDR2 SVGAGI (reference sequence). The CDR3 sequence is 16 residues long. V trimming: 3 bases; J trimming: 0 bases; junction bases outside the gene matches: 7. CDR3 sequence (DNA): TGTGCCAGCAGTTATGCCCGACAGGGGCACTCCTACGAGCAGTACTTC. Its protein is CASSYARQGHSYEQYF.

The chain recombines TRBV7-2 with TRBJ2-7, with 11 nucleotides matching TRBD2. The CDR3 runs 15 residues. Trimming removed 5 bases from V and 1 base from J; junction bases left unmatched: 4. Germline-derived CDR1 and CDR2 are SGHTA and FQGNSA. The CDR3 sequence: CASSPLAGASYEQYF. The CDR3 nucleotides are TGTGCCAGCAGCCCACTAGCGGGGGCTTCCTACGAGCAGTACTTC.

The rearrangement uses TRBV6-6 and TRBJ2-7; D perhaps matches TRBD1 (6 bases). The germline V gene encodes CDR1 MNHNY and CDR2 SVGAGI (reference sequence). The CDR3 covers 14 residues. The V gene lost 4 bases and the J gene lost 0 bases, with 10 bases spanning the gap. CDR3 region: CASSCDRSSYEQYF. The CDR3, as DNA: TGTGCCAGCAGTTGCGACAGGAGCTCCTACGAGCAGTACTTC.

The V call is TRBV7-8, the J call TRBJ1-5, with unresolved D. V shed 3 bases and J shed 3 bases, with 9 bases lying between them. The CDR3 is made up of 14 amino acids. Per germline, CDR1 SGHVS and CDR2 FQNEAQ. The CDR3 sequence: CASSFSGINQPQHF. In nucleotides, the CDR3 is TGTGCCAGCAGCTTTTCAGGAATCAATCAGCCCCAGCATTTT.

The chain employs TRBV6-1 and TRBJ1-6; no firm D call. V was cut by 5 bases and J by 2 bases, with 10 bases left in between. The CDR3 extends over 15 amino acids. Germline loops: CDR1 MNHNS, CDR2 SASEGT. CDR3 sequence: CASSWNSPYNSPLHF. The CDR3 bases are TGTGCCAGCAGTTGGAACAGCCCCTATAATTCACCCCTCCACTTT.

This clone has just a few counts. The DNA of the CDR3 is TGTGCCAGCAGGTGCCATACGACTTTGATAGATACGCAGTATTTT. It encodes CASRCHTTLIDTQYF. This rearrangement joins TRBV6-5 to TRBJ2-3, with D unclear. Germline CDR1 MNHEY, CDR2 SVGAGI. The CDR3 is 15 amino acids. Trimming took off 6 bases at V and 5 bases at J, with 18 bases between the two ends.

The chain couples TRBV12-5 to TRBJ2-7, with a weak D call TRBD1 (5 bases). Trimming removed 7 bases from V and 2 bases from J, with 21 bases in between. The CDR3 runs 16 residues. Per germline, CDR1 LGHNT and CDR2 FRNRAP. The CDR3 coding sequence is TGTGCTAGTGCCCCCCTACCCAGGGTCTCAACCTACGAGCAGTACTTC. It codes for CASAPLPRVSTYEQYF.

V is TRBV2 and J is TRBJ1-5, with TRBD1 as a possible D gene (5 bases). Trimming shortened V by 1 base and J by 5 bases, and 9 bases separated the two germline ends. CDR3 size: 14 residues. Germline values: CDR1 SNHLY, CDR2 FYNNEI. CDR3 coding DNA: TGTGCCAGCAGTGAAGGGACACATTATCAGCCCCAGCATTTT. The encoded protein is CASSEGTHYQPQHF.

This chain connects TRBV7-4 to TRBJ1-1, with a weak D call TRBD1 (6 bases). With 2 bases removed from V and 1 base from J, the gap between germline ends came to 14 bases. CDR1 is SGHVT and CDR2 is SQSDAQ in the germline V gene. The CDR3 is 16 residues long. CDR3 nucleotide sequence: TGTGCCAGCAGCTTAAGGGGGTGGAGAAGGAACACTGAAGCTTTCTTT. Its translation: CASSLRGWRRNTEAFF.

The chain uses TRBV9 and TRBJ2-3, with 11 bases aligning to TRBD2. This CDR3 comprises 19 residues. In germline, CDR1 is SGDLS, CDR2 YYNGEE. With V trimmed by 4 bases and J by 2 bases, 15 bases remained unmatched. The CDR3 DNA follows: TGTGCCAGCAGCCCAAACCTTTATAGCGGGGGGGCCACCACAGATACGCAGTATTTT. The encoded protein is CASSPNLYSGGATTDTQYF.

In its sample, this clone was seen once. Germline and junction disagree at one end, which may indicate a read error. This sequence joins TRBV7-9 and TRBJ1-2; TRBD1 matches at 10 bases. The CDR3 totals 16 residues. The germline V gene encodes CDR1 SEHNR and CDR2 FQNEAQ (reference sequence). Written as DNA, the CDR3 is TGTGCCAGCAGCTTGGGACAGGGGAATACTCGTGGGGGCTACATCTTC. Protein: CASSLGQGNTRGGYIF.

The CDR3 here is CASSLVILPRNGCNEQFF. Written as DNA, the CDR3 is TGTGCCAGCAGCTTGGTAATATTACCCCGCAACGGTTGCAATGAGCAGTTCTTC. The chain couples TRBV5-4 to TRBJ2-1, with D unresolved. The CDR3 is made up of 18 amino acids. The ends were cut back, 0 bases at V and 6 bases at J, with 22 bases in the middle. Germline V gene sequence: CDR1 SGHNT, CDR2 YYREEE (reference sequence).

CDR3 sequence reads: CATSREGTGYLNEQYF. The CDR3 DNA sequence: TGTGCCACCAGCAGGGAAGGGACAGGGTATCTTAACGAGCAGTACTTC. V usage is TRBV15 and J usage is TRBJ2-7; 9 bases match TRBD1. Germline values: CDR1 LNHNV, CDR2 YYDKDF (reference sequence). With V trimmed by 3 bases and J by 5 bases, 11 bases remained unmatched. The CDR3 runs to 16 residues.

The chain carries TRBV6-4 and TRBJ2-3, with 8 nucleotides matching TRBD2. After removal of 0 bases from V and 0 bases from J, the junction contained 11 bases not matched to a gene. Germline V gene data show CDR1 as MRHNA and CDR2 as SNTAGT. CDR3 length equals 19 residues. CDR3 residues: CASSDSWELAGSSTDTQYF. The CDR3 DNA is TGTGCCAGCAGTGACTCTTGGGAGTTAGCGGGGAGTAGCACAGATACGCAGTATTTT.

This clone was counted between two and nine times. CDR3: CASGPYPNSPLHF. The CDR3 coding sequence is TGTGCTAGTGGTCCCTATCCGAATTCACCCCTCCACTTT. This chain links TRBV12-5 with TRBJ1-6; no firm D call. The CDR3 is made up of 13 amino acids. From germline, CDR1 is LGHNT and CDR2 FRNRAP. Between the trimmed V and J ends, which lost 5 bases and 7 bases, there was a span of 9 bases.

J is TRBJ1-2 and V is TRBV7-2; D gene ambiguous. This CDR3 contains 14 residues. Germline V CDR1 and CDR2: SGHTA, FQGNSA. V lost 5 bases and J 4 bases, leaving 14 bases between the germline ends. The CDR3 here is CASSPLGVPYGYTF. The CDR3 DNA reads TGTGCCAGCAGCCCTCTCGGTGTTCCCTATGGCTACACCTTC.

The rearrangement joins TRBV12-5 to TRBJ1-2; 9 bases agree with TRBD1. This CDR3 spans 16 amino acids. Germline CDR1 and CDR2: LGHNT and FRNRAP. Trimming removed 3 bases from V and 8 bases from J; junction bases left unmatched: 13. The CDR3 spells CASGLEPGTGLKGYTF. CDR3 coding DNA: TGTGCTAGTGGTTTAGAGCCCGGGACAGGGCTGAAGGGCTACACCTTC.

This rearrangement joins TRBV5-1 to TRBJ2-5, with 8 bases that match TRBD1. CDR3 length: 16 residues. CDR1 SGHRS and CDR2 YFSETQ come from the germline V gene. V was clipped by 4 bases and J by 7 bases; unmatched bases: 15. The CDR3 bases are TGCGCCAGCAGCACCCAAATTCCAGGGGGCGGTGGGACCCAGTACTTC. Amino acid sequence: CASSTQIPGGGGTQYF.